The clone carrying this T cell receptor (beta chain) was recorded a few times. Its cognate antigen is unknown. This entry comes from a study of cytomegalovirus exposure and HLA in healthy donors. Trimming removed 2 bases from V and 4 bases from J, with 12 bases in between. In germline, CDR1 is MNHEY, CDR2 SMNVEV (reference sequence). The CDR3 has 14 residues. General study findings and limits: An analysis that came later showed most CMV-associated TCR beta chains appearing HLA-restricted.

PCR employed 60 Vbeta and 13 Jbeta primers. The protocol was immunoSEQ multiplex PCR, while the TCRdb copy is restricted to in-frame clones and leaves out a portion. The table includes under 150,000 clones, around a tenth detected once. The TCR comes from a male donor in good health and CMV-seronegative. The source material was PBMCs. V gene TRBV27 combines with J gene TRBJ2-7; TRBD2 might be the D (5 bases). CDR3: CASSLTGIGYEQYF. The CDR3 nucleotides read TGTGCCAGCAGTTTAACGGGAATCGGATACGAGCAGTACTTC.